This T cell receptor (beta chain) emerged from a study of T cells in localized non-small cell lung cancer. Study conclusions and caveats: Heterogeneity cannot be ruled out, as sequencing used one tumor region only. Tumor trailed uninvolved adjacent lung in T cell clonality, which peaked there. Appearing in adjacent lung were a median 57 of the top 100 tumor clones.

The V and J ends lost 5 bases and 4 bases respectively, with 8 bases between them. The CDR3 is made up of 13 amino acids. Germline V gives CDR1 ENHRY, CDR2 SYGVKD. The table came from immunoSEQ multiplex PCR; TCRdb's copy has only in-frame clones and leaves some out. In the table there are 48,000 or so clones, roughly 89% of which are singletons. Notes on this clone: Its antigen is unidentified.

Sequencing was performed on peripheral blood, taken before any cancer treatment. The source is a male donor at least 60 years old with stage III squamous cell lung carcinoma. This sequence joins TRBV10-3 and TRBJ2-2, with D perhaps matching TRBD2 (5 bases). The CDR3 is CAISRSGTGELFF. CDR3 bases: TGTGCCATCAGTAGGAGCGGCACCGGGGAGCTGTTTTTT.